The 14 T cell receptor beta chains below come from one sample, sequenced in a study of cytomegalovirus exposure and HLA in healthy donors. The PCR made use of 60 Vbeta and 13 Jbeta primers. TCRdb keeps only in-frame clones here, not all; method: immunoSEQ multiplex PCR. The table lists about 120,000 clones, over 65% of them singletons. The sequencing input was PBMCs. The source is a woman under 40 in good health and CMV-seronegative.

The chain recombines TRBV5-8 with TRBJ1-4; D may be TRBD1 (5 bases). Germline lookup yields CDR1 SGHTS and CDR2 YDEGEE. This CDR3 spans 17 amino acids. V gave up 1 base and J gave up 2 bases, with 15 bases separating them. Here the CDR3 DNA reads TGTGCCAGCAGCTTGAGAAGGGGTACGGTCACTAATGAAAAACTGTTTTTT. Encoded protein: CASSLRRGTVTNEKLFF.

This chain uses TRBV7-2 with TRBJ1-5; no clear D. This CDR3 contains 13 residues. CDR1 is SGHTA and CDR2 is FQGNSA in the germline V gene. The ends were cut back, 1 base at V and 7 bases at J, with 8 bases in the middle. The CDR3 nucleotides are TGTGCCAGCAGCTTAGGTGGGAGCCAGCCCCAGCATTTT. Its translation: CASSLGGSQPQHF. The variable domain in full, completed from reference TRBV7-2 and TRBJ1-5, reads GAGVSQSPSNKVTEKGKDVELRCDPISGHTALYWYRQSLGQGLEFLIYFQGNSAPDKSGLPSDRFSAERTGGSVSTLTIQRTQQEDSAVYLCASSLGGSQPQHFGDGTRLSIL.

There are a few counts of this clone. This chain links TRBV4-3 with TRBJ1-1, with D unresolved. Per the germline V gene, CDR1 is LGHNA and CDR2 is YSLEER. This CDR3 is 14 amino acids long. V lost 0 bases and J 5 bases, leaving 10 bases between the germline ends. The CDR3 region is CASSQEKAGTEAFF. The CDR3 bases are TGCGCCAGCAGCCAAGAAAAGGCCGGGACTGAAGCTTTCTTT.

This clone was counted a single time. The J gene is TRBJ2-5, the V gene TRBV29-1, with D maybe TRBD1 (6 bases). Germline lookup yields CDR1 SQVTM and CDR2 ANQGSEA. CDR3 size: 12 residues. Trimming pared 7 bases from V and 3 bases from J, leaving 12 bases between. The CDR3 region has the DNA TGCAGCGAGGCGACAGGCAAAGAGACCCAGTACTTC. It encodes CSEATGKETQYF.

This clone was detected once. V and J are TRBV6-1 and TRBJ1-4, with TRBD1 identical over 7 bases. J was trimmed by 8 bases and V by 7 bases; bases with no gene match: 13. The CDR3 extends over 15 amino acids. CDR1 MNHNS and CDR2 SASEGT come from the germline V gene. CDR3 loop: CASTGTARVGEKLFF. For the CDR3, the DNA is TGTGCCAGCACCGGGACAGCCAGAGTCGGGGAAAAACTGTTTTTT.

The chain uses TRBV27 and TRBJ1-1; 9 bases agree with TRBD1. Germline CDR1 and CDR2: MNHEY and SMNVEV (reference sequence). Trimming cost V 6 bases and J 4 bases; bases outside gene matches: 3. This CDR3 region has 13 residues. For the CDR3, the DNA is TGTGCCAGCAGAGTGACAGGGGGCACTGAAGCTTTCTTT. Protein sequence: CASRVTGGTEAFF.

The chain joins TRBV7-2 to TRBJ2-2; D ambiguous. The CDR3 covers 15 residues. In germline, CDR1 is SGHTA, CDR2 FQGNSA. The V and J ends lost 2 bases and 1 base respectively, with 8 bases between them. The CDR3, as DNA: TGTGCCAGCAGCTTAACTCCGGGGAACACCGGGGAGCTGTTTTTT. Protein: CASSLTPGNTGELFF.

The V gene is TRBV4-1, the J gene TRBJ1-4, with 7 bases aligning to TRBD1. Trimming cost V 1 base and J 3 bases; bases outside gene matches: 14. Looked up from germline, CDR1 is MGHRA and CDR2 is YSYEKL. The CDR3 length is 19 residues. CDR3 residues: CASSQVAGGRIVPNEKLFF. The CDR3 nucleotides read TGCGCCAGCAGCCAAGTCGCAGGGGGGAGGATCGTGCCTAATGAAAAACTGTTTTTT.

The chain recombines TRBV28 with TRBJ2-7; TRBD1 matches 11 bases. J lost 4 bases, V lost 3 bases, and 8 bases had no gene match. Germline-derived CDR1 and CDR2 are MDHEN and SYDVKM. The CDR3 consists of 16 residues. The CDR3 DNA follows: TGTGCCAGCAGTTTCCGATCTGGGACAGGGGGGTACGAGCAGTACTTC. This encodes CASSFRSGTGGYEQYF.

CDR3 sequence: CASSQATGSYNSPLHF. CDR3 DNA sequence: TGCGCCAGCAGCCAAGCGACAGGCTCCTATAATTCACCCCTCCACTTT. This chain connects TRBV4-1 to TRBJ1-6; D might be TRBD1 (6 bases). The CDR3 has 16 amino acids. V dropped 1 base and J dropped 0 bases, with 7 bases sitting between them. Germline assignment: CDR1 MGHRA and CDR2 YSYEKL.

The V gene is TRBV27, the J gene TRBJ1-1, with D uncertain. The germline CDR1 and CDR2 sequences are MNHEY and SMNVEV (reference sequence). The CDR3 is made up of 12 amino acids. Trimming stripped 5 bases from V and 2 bases from J, with 6 bases between. The CDR3 sequence: CASSMRNTEAFF. CDR3 in DNA: TGTGCCAGCAGTATGCGAAACACTGAAGCTTTCTTT.

This chain connects TRBV18 to TRBJ1-6; the D gene is possibly TRBD1 (6 bases). The V end was cut by 5 bases, the J end by 6 bases, with 14 bases between. The germline V gene encodes CDR1 KGHSH and CDR2 LQKENI. The CDR3 length is 15 residues. The CDR3 DNA is TGTGCCAGCTCAGAGCTACAGGGAAGTAATTCACCCCTCCACTTT. It specifies CASSELQGSNSPLHF.

There are a few counts of this clone. This chain uses TRBV13 with TRBJ1-4; 8 positions match TRBD1. In germline, CDR1 is PRHDT, CDR2 FYEKMQ (reference sequence). V shed 4 bases and J 7 bases; nucleotides not matched to a gene: 8. The CDR3 contains 15 residues. The DNA of the CDR3 is TGTGCCAGCAGCTCCAGACAGGGGCATAGTGAAAAACTGTTTTTT. Translation gives CASSSRQGHSEKLFF.

This clone occurred a few times. This chain connects TRBV20-1 to TRBJ1-1, with D uncertain. In germline, CDR1 is DFQATT, CDR2 SNEGSKA (reference sequence). Trimming left V 1 base short and J 9 bases short, with 9 bases between. CDR3 size: 11 residues. CDR3 nucleotide sequence: TGCAGTGCTAGAGGGAGCAGCCAAGCTTTCTTT. Translation gives CSARGSSQAFF.